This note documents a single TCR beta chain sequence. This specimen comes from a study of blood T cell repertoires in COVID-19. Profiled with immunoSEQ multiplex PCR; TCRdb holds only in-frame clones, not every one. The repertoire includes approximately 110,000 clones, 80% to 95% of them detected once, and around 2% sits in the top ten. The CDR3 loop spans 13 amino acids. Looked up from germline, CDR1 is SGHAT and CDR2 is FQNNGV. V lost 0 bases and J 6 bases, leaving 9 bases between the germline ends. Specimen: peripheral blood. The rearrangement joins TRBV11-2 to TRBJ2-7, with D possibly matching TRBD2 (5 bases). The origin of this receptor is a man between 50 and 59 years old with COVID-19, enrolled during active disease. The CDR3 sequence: CASSLDTRGEQYF. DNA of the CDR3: TGTGCCAGCAGCTTAGATACTCGGGGCGAGCAGTACTTC.